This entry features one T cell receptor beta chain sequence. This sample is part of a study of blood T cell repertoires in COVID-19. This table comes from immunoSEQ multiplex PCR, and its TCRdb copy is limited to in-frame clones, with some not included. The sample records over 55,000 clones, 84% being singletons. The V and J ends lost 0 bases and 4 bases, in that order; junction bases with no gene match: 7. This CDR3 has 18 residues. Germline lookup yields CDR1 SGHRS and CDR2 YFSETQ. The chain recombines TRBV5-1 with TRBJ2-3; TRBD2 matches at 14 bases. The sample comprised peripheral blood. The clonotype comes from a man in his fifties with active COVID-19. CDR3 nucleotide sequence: TGCGCCAGCAGCTTGGGGCAGGGACTAGCGGGAGCCCCAGATACGCAGTATTTT. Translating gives CASSLGQGLAGAPDTQYF.